The 7 T cell receptor beta chains presented below share a single source sample, sequenced in a study of shared clonotypes between healthy human individuals. Method: immunoSEQ multiplex PCR; TCRdb's copy keeps in-frame clones and lacks some. This sample has around 500,000 clones, with approximately 78% found just once. The specimen was PBMCs. The source of these receptors is a woman in her thirties or forties in good health. Some clones in this sample may be carry-over from other donors' samples.

The chain employs TRBV4-3 and TRBJ2-2; the D is unclear. This CDR3 is built from 14 residues. Germline V CDR1 and CDR2: LGHNA, YSLEER. V lost 6 bases and J 0 bases, leaving 8 bases between the germline ends. The CDR3 loop is CASRSSPNTGELFF. The CDR3 nucleotides are TGCGCCAGCAGGAGTAGTCCGAACACCGGGGAGCTGTTTTTT.

This clone was seen a single time. This chain links TRBV7-3 with TRBJ2-5; tentatively, D is TRBD1 or TRBD2 (6 bases each). The germline CDR1 and CDR2 sequences are SGHTA and FQGTGA. The germline V and J ends were trimmed by 8 bases and 4 bases, with 14 bases remaining between them. This CDR3 region has 13 residues. The CDR3 nucleotides read TGTGCCAGCGGGGTCGGGGGCGGAGAGACCCAGTACTTC. It codes for CASGVGGGETQYF.

The rearrangement links TRBV4-3 to TRBJ2-1; TRBD1 is a possible D gene (5 bases). Trimming removed 1 base from V and 9 bases from J, with 10 bases in between. CDR1 and CDR2 from the germline V gene are LGHNA and YSLEER. The CDR3 covers 13 residues. In DNA form, the CDR3 reads TGCGCCAGCAGCCAAGGGGTAGACAGTGAGCAGTTCTTC. Translating gives CASSQGVDSEQFF.

This chain links TRBV27 with TRBJ2-1; D is unclear. The CDR3 runs to 13 residues. The V end was cut by 4 bases, the J end by 11 bases, with 15 bases between. Germline-derived CDR1 and CDR2 are MNHEY and SMNVEV (reference sequence). The CDR3 is CASSSLLDRKQFF. Written as DNA, the CDR3 is TGTGCCAGCAGTTCCCTCCTAGACCGAAAGCAGTTCTTC.

This chain uses TRBV7-6 with TRBJ2-7, with 11 bases that match TRBD2. CDR3 length: 16 amino acids. The ends lost 2 bases at V and 3 bases at J; junction bases unmatched: 6. Germline V gene lookup returns CDR1 SGHVS and CDR2 FNYEAQ. CDR3 in DNA: TGTGCCAGCAGCTTAATGACTAGCGGGATGCGCTACGAGCAGTACTTC. As protein: CASSLMTSGMRYEQYF. The whole variable domain, remainder taken from reference TRBV7-6 and TRBJ2-7, is GAGVSQSPRYKVTKRGQDVALRCDPISGHVSLYWYRQALGQGPEFLTYFNYEAQQDKSGLPNDRFSAERPEGSISTLTIQRTEQRDSAMYRCASSLMTSGMRYEQYFGPGTRLTVT.

The chain uses TRBV18 and TRBJ2-4, with 7 bases aligning to TRBD2. Trimming at V came to 3 bases and at J to 3 bases, leaving 11 bases not matched to a gene. This CDR3 has 17 amino acids. Looked up from germline, CDR1 is KGHSH and CDR2 is LQKENI. The CDR3 spells CASSPLLSLADKNIQYF. In DNA, the CDR3 is TGTGCCAGCTCACCCCTCCTCTCCCTAGCGGACAAAAACATTCAGTACTTC.

The V and J genes are TRBV28 and TRBJ2-7; 14 nucleotides agree with TRBD2. The V gene's germline CDR1 is MDHEN and CDR2 SYDVKM. The CDR3 consists of 14 residues. The V and J ends lost 10 bases and 5 bases, in that order; junction bases with no gene match: 7. The CDR3 DNA is TGTGCCACCTTGGGACTAGCGGGAGTCGACGAGCAGTACTTC. Translated, it gives CATLGLAGVDEQYF.